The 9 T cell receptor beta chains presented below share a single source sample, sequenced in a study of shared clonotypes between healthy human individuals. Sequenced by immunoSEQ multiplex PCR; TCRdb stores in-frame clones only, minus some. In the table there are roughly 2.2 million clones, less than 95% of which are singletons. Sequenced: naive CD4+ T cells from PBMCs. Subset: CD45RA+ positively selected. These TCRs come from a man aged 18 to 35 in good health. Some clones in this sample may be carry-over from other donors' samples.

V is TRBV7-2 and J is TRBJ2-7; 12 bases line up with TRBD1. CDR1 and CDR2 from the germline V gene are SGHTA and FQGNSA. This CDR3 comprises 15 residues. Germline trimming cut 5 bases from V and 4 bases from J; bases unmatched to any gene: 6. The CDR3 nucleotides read TGTGCCAGCAGCAAGGGACAGGGGGCCCAATACGAGCAGTACTTC. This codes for CASSKGQGAQYEQYF.

The CDR3 DNA sequence: TGTGCCAGCACGGGACGGGGCGGGGAAGCCTACAATGAGCAGTTCTTC. Protein product: CASTGRGGEAYNEQFF. J is TRBJ2-1 and V is TRBV28; weak D call: TRBD2 (6 bases). The CDR3 contains 16 residues. Trimming took off 7 bases at V and 2 bases at J, with 18 bases between the two ends. CDR1 and CDR2 (germline): MDHEN, SYDVKM. Variable domain in full (rest from reference TRBV28 and TRBJ2-1): DVKVTQSSRYLVKRTGEKVFLECVQDMDHENMFWYRQDPGLGLRLIYFSYDVKMKEKGDIPEGYSVSREKKERFSLILESASTNQTSMYLCASTGRGGEAYNEQFFGPGTRLTVL.

The DNA of the CDR3 is TGCGCCAGCAGCCAGGTCTTGAGGACGGGCGGAGTGGCGGCTGAAGCTTTCTTT. Its translation: CASSQVLRTGGVAAEAFF. The chain recombines TRBV5-1 with TRBJ1-1; D unclear. V was cut by 4 bases and J by 6 bases, with 28 bases left in between. Germline V gene lookup returns CDR1 SGHRS and CDR2 YFSETQ. The CDR3 has 18 residues. Combining the CDR3 with reference TRBV5-1 and TRBJ1-1 gives the whole variable domain KAGVTQTPRYLIKTRGQQVTLSCSPISGHRSVSWYQQTPGQGLQFLFEYFSETQRNKGNFPGRFSGRQFSNSRSEMNVSTLELGDSALYLCASSQVLRTGGVAAEAFFGQGTRLTVV.

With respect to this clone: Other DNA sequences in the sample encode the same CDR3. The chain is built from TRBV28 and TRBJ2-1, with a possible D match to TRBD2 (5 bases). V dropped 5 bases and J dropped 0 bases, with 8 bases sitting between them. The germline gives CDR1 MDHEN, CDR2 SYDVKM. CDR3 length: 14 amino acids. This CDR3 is CASSPGTSYNEQFF. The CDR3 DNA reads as TGTGCCAGCAGTCCGGGAACCTCCTACAATGAGCAGTTCTTC.

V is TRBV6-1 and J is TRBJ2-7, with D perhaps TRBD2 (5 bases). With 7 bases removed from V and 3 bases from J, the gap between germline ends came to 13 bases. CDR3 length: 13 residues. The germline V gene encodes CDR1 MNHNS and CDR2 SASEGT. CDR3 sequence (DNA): TGTGCCAGCACCGCCCAGGCGGGCTACGAGCAGTACTTC. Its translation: CASTAQAGYEQYF.

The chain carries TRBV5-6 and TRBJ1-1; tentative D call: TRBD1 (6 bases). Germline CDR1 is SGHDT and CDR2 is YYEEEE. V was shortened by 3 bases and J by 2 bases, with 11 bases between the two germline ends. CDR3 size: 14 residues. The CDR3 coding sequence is TGTGCCAGCAGCTGGCCGGACAGAAACACTGAAGCTTTCTTT. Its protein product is CASSWPDRNTEAFF.

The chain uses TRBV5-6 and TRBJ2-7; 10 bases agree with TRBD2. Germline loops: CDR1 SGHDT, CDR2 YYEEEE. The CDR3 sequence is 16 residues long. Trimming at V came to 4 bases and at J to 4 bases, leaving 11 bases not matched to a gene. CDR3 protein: CASSPDPGTSVYEQYF. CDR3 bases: TGTGCCAGCAGCCCCGACCCCGGGACTAGCGTATACGAGCAGTACTTC.

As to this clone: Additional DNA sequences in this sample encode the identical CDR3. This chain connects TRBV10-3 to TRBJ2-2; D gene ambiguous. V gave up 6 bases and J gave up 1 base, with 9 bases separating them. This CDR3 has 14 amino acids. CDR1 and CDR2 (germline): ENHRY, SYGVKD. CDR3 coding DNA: TGTGCCATCAGGGGTACGGGGAACACCGGGGAGCTGTTTTTT. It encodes CAIRGTGNTGELFF.

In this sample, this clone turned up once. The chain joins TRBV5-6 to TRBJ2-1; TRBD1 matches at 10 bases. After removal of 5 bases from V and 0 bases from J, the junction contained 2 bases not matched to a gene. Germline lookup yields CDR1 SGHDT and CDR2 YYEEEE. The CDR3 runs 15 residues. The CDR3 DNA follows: TGTGCCAGCAGGCGGACAGGGGGCTCCTACAATGAGCAGTTCTTC. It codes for CASRRTGGSYNEQFF.